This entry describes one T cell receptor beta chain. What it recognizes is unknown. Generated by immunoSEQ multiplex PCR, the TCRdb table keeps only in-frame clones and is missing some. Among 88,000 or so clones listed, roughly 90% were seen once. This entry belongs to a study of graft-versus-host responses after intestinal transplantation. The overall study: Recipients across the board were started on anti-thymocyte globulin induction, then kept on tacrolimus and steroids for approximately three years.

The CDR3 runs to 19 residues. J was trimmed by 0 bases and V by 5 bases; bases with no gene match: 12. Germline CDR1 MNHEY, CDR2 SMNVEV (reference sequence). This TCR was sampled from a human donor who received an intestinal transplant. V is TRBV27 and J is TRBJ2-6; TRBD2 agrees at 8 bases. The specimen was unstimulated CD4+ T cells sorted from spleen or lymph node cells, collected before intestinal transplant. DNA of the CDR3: TGTGCCAGCAGTCCCGTACGGGGGGGGGTATACTCTGGGGCCAACGTCCTGACTTTC. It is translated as CASSPVRGGVYSGANVLTF. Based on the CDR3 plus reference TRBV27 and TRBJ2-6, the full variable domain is EAQVTQNPRYLITVTGKKLTVTCSQNMNHEYMSWYRQDPGLGLRQIYYSMNVEVTDKGDVPEGYKVSRKEKRNFPLILESPSPNQTSLYFCASSPVRGGVYSGANVLTFGAGSRLTVL.